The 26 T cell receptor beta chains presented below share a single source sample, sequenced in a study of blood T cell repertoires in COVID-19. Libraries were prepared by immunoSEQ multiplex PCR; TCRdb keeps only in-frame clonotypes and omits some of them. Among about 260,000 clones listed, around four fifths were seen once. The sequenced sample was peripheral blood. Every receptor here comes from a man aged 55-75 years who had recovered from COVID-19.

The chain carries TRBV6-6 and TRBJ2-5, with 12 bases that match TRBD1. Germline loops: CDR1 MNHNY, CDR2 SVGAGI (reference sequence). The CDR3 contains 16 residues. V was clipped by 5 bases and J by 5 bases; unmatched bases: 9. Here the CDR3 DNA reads TGTGCCAGCAGTCCTTGGGGACAGGGGGCGGGTGAGACCCAGTACTTC. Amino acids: CASSPWGQGAGETQYF.

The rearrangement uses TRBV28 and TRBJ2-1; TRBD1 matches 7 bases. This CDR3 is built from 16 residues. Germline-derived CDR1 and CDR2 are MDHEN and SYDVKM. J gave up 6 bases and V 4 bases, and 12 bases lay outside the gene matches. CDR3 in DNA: TGTGCCAGCAGTTCAAATAAGAGGGGGCTCGGCAATGAGCAGTTCTTC. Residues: CASSSNKRGLGNEQFF.

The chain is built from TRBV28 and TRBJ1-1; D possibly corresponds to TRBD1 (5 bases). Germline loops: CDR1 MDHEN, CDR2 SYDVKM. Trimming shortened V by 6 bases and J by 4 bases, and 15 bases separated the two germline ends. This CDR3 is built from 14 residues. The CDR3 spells CASSLEQASTEAFF. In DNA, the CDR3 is TGTGCCAGCAGCTTGGAACAGGCCAGCACTGAAGCTTTCTTT.

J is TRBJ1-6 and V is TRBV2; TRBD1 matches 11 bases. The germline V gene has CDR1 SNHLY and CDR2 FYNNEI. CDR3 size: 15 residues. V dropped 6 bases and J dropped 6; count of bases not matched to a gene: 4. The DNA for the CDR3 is TGTGCCAGCAGGAAGGACAGGGGGCGTAATTCACCCCTCCACTTT. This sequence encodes CASRKDRGRNSPLHF.

The CDR3 spells CSVNRQDSYEQYF. In nucleotides, the CDR3 is TGCAGCGTGAATCGACAGGACTCCTACGAGCAGTACTTC. This chain joins TRBV29-1 and TRBJ2-7; possible D gene TRBD1, 6 bases. The CDR3 is 13 amino acids. Germline CDR1 and CDR2: SQVTM and ANQGSEA. Between the trimmed V and J ends, which lost 6 bases and 0 bases, there was a span of 12 bases.

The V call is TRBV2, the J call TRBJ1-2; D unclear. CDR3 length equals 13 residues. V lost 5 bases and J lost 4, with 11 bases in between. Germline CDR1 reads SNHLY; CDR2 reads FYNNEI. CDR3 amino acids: CASSMTGFYGYTF. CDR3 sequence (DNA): TGTGCCAGCAGTATGACCGGGTTCTATGGCTACACCTTC.

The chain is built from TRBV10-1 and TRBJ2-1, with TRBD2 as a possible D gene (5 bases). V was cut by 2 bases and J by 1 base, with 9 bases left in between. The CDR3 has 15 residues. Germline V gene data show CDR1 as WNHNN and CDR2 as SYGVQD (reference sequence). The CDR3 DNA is TGCGCCAGCAGTGAGGAGGGAGTATCCTACAATGAGCAGTTCTTC. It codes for CASSEEGVSYNEQFF.

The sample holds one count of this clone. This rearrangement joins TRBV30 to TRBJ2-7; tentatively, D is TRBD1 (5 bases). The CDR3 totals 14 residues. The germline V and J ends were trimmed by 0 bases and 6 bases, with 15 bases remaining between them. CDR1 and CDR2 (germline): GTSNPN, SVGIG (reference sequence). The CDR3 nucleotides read TGTGCCTGGAGTGTTTCGGGCAGGGCGGCCGAGCAGTACTTC. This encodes CAWSVSGRAAEQYF.

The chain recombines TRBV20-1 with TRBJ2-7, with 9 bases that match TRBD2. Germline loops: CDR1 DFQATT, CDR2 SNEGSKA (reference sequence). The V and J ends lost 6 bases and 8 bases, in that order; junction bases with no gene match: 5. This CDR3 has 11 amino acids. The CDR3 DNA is TGCAGTGCAAGACTAGCGGAAAAGCAGTACTTC. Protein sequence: CSARLAEKQYF.

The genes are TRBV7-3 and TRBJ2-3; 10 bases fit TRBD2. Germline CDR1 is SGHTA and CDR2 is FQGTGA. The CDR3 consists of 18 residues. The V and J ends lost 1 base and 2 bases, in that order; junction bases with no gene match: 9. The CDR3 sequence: CASSLRGPLAGATDTQYF. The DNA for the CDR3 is TGTGCCAGCAGCTTAAGGGGCCCCCTAGCGGGGGCCACAGATACGCAGTATTTT.

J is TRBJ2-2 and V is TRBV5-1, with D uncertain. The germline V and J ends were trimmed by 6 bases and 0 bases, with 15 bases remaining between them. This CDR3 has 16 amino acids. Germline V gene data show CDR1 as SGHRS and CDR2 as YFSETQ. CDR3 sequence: CASTAVGGTNTGELFF. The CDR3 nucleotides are TGCGCCAGCACGGCTGTTGGCGGTACGAACACCGGGGAGCTGTTTTTT.

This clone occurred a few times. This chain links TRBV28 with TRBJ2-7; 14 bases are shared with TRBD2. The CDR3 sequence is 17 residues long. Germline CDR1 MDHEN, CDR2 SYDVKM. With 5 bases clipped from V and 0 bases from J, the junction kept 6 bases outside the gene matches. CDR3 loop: CASSQPGLAGASYEQYF. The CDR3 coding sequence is TGTGCCAGCAGTCAACCGGGACTAGCGGGGGCCTCCTACGAGCAGTACTTC.

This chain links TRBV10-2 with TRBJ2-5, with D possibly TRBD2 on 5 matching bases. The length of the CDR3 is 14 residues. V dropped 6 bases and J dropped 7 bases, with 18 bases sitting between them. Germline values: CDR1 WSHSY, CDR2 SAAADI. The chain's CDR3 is CASSDLGSRGTQYF. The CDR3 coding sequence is TGCGCCAGCAGCGACCTGGGCTCCCGGGGGACCCAGTACTTC.

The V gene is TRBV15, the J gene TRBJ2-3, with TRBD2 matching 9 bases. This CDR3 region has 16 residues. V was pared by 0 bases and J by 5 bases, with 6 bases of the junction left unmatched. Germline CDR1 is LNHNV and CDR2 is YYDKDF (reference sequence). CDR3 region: CATSRDVAGAEDTQYF. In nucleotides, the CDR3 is TGTGCCACCAGCAGAGACGTAGCGGGGGCGGAAGATACGCAGTATTTT. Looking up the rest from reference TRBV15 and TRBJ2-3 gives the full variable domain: DAMVIQNPRYQVTQFGKPVTLSCSQTLNHNVMYWYQQKSSQAPKLLFHYYDKDFNNEADTPDNFQSRRPNTSFCFLDIRSPGLGDTAMYLCATSRDVAGAEDTQYFGPGTRLTVL.

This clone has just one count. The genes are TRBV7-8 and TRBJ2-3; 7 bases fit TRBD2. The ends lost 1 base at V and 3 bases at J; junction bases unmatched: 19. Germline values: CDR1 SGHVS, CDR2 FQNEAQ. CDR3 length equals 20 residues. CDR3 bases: TGTGCCAGCAGCTTAGTGGTCGGTTTGTCCCTCGGGAGGAGTACAGATACGCAGTATTTT. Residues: CASSLVVGLSLGRSTDTQYF.

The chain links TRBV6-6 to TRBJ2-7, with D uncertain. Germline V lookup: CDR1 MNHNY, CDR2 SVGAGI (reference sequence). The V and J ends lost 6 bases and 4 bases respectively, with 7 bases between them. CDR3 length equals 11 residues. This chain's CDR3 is CASSREYEQYF. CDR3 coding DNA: TGTGCCAGCAGCCGAGAGTACGAGCAGTACTTC.

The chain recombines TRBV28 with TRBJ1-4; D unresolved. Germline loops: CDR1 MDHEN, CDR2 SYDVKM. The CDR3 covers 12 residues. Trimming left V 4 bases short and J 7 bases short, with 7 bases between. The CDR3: CASSSGGEKLFF. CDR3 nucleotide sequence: TGTGCCAGCAGTTCCGGCGGTGAAAAACTGTTTTTT.

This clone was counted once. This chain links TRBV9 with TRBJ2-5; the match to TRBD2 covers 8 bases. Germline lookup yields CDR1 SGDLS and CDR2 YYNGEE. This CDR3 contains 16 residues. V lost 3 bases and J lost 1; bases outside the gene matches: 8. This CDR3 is CASSALSGAIQETQYF. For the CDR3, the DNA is TGTGCCAGCAGCGCCCTTAGCGGGGCGATCCAAGAGACCCAGTACTTC.

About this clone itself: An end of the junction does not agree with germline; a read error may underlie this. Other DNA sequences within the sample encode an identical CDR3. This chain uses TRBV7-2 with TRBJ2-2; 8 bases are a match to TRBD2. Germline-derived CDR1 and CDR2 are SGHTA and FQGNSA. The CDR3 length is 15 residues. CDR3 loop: CASSLAQRGTGELFF. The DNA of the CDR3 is TGTGCCAGCAGCTTAGCCCAGCGGGGGACCGGTGAGCTGTTTTTT.

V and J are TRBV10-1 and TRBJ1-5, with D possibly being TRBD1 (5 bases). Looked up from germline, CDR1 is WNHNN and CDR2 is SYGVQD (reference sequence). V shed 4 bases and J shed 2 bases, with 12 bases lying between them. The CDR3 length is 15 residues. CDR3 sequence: CASSGGGRGNQPQHF. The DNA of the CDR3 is TGCGCCAGCAGTGGGGGGGGAAGAGGCAATCAGCCCCAGCATTTT.

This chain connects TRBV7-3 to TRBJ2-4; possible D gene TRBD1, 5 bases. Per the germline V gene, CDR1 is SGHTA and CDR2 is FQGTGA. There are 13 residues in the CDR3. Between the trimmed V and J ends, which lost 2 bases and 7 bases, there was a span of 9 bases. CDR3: CASSLGGANIQYF. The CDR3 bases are TGTGCCAGCAGCTTAGGTGGGGCTAACATTCAGTACTTC.

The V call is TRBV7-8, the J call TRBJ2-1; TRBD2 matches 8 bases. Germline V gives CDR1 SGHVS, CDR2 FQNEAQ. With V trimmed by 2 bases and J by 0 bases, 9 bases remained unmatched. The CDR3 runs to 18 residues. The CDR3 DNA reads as TGTGCCAGCAGCTTAATTTTGGCTAGCGGGTTCTCCTACAATGAGCAGTTCTTC. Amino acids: CASSLILASGFSYNEQFF.

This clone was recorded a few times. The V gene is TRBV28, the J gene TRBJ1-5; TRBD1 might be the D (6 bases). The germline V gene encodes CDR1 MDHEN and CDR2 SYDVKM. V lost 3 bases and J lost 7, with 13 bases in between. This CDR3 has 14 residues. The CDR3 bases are TGTGCCAGCAGTTTGGCGGGGGCTTTACAGCCCCAGCATTTT. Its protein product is CASSLAGALQPQHF.

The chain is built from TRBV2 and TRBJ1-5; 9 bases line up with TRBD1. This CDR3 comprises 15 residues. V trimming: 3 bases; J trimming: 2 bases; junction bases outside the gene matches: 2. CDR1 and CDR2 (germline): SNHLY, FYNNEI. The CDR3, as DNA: TGTGCCAGCAGTGAGACAGGGGGTCGCAATCAGCCCCAGCATTTT. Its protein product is CASSETGGRNQPQHF. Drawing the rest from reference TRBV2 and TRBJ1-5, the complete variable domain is EPEVTQTPSHQVTQMGQEVILRCVPISNHLYFYWYRQILGQKVEFLVSFYNNEISEKSEIFDDQFSVERPDGSNFTLKIRSTKLEDSAMYFCASSETGGRNQPQHFGDGTRLSIL.

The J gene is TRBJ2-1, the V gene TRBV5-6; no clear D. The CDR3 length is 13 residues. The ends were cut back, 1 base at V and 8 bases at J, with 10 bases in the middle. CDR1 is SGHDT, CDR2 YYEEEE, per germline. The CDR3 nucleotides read TGTGCCAGCAGCTTGAAGGAGAGAGATGAGCAGTTCTTC. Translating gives CASSLKERDEQFF.

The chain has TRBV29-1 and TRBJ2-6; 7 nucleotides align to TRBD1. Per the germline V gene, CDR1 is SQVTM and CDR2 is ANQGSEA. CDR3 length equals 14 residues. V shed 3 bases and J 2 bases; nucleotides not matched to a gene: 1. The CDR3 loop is CSVDQGAGANVLTF. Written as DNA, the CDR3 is TGCAGCGTTGACCAGGGGGCTGGGGCCAACGTCCTGACTTTC.